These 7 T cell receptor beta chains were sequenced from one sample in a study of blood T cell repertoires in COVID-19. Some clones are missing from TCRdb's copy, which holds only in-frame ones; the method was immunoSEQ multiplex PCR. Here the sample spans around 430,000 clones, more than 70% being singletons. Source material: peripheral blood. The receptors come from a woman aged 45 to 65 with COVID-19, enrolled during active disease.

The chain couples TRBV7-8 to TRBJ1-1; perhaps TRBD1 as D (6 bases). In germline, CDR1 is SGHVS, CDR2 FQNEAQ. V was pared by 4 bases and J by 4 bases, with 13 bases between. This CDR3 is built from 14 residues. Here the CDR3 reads CASSSNTGFTEAFF. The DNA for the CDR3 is TGTGCCAGCAGCTCGAATACAGGGTTCACTGAAGCTTTCTTT.

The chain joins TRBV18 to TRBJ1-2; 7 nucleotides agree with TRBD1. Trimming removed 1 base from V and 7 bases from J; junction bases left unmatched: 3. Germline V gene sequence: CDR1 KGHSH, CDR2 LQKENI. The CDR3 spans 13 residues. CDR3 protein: CASSPRDSAGYTF. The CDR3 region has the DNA TGTGCCAGCTCACCACGGGACAGTGCTGGCTACACCTTC.

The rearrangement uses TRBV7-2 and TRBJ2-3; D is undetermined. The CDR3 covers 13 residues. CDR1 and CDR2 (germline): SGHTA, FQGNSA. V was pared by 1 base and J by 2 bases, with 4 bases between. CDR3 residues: CASSLVHTDTQYF. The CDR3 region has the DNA TGTGCCAGCAGCTTAGTACACACAGATACGCAGTATTTT.

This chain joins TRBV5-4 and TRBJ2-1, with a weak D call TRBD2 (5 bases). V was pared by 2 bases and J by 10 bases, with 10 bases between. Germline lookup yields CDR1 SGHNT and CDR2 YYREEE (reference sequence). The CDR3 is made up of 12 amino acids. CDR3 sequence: CASSFSTGEQFF. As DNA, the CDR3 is TGTGCCAGCAGCTTCTCAACGGGGGAGCAGTTCTTC. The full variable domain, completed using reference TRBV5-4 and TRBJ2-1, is ETGVTQSPTHLIKTRGQQVTLRCSSQSGHNTVSWYQQALGQGPQFIFQYYREEENGRGNFPPRFSGLQFPNYSSELNVNALELDDSALYLCASSFSTGEQFFGPGTRLTVL.

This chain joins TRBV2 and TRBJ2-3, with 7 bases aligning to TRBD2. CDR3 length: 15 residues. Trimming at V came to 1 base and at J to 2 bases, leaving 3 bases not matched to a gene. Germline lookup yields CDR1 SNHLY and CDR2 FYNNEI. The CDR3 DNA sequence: TGTGCCAGCAGTGAAGAAGCGGGGCTCACAGATACGCAGTATTTT. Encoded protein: CASSEEAGLTDTQYF.

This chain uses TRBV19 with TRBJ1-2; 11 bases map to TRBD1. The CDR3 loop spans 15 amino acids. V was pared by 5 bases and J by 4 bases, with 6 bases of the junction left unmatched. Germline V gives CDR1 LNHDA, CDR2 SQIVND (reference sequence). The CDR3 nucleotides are TGTGCCAGTAGTGAGGGACAGGGGGAAGTCTATGGCTACACCTTC. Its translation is CASSEGQGEVYGYTF.

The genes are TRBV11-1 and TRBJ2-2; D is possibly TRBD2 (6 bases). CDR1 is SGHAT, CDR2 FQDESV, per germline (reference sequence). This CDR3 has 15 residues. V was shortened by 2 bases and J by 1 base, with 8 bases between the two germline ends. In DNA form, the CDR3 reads TGTGCCAGCAGCTTACACGGGGGGAACACCGGGGAGCTGTTTTTT. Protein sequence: CASSLHGGNTGELFF. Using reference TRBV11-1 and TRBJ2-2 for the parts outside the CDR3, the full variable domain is EAEVAQSPRYKITEKSQAVAFWCDPISGHATLYWYRQILGQGPELLVQFQDESVVDDSQLPKDRFSAERLKGVDSTLKIQPAELGDSAMYLCASSLHGGNTGELFFGEGSRLTVL.